This T cell receptor (beta chain) appears in the sequencing data of a study of cytotoxic CD8 clonotypes in ibrutinib-treated CLL (dated by TCRdb to the early 2020s). Turning to the overall study: The cohort had about a dozen relapsed/refractory and 15 treatment-naive patients; 17 were IGHV unmutated. On average, each sample had approximately 260,000 productive templates and more than 85,000 productive rearrangements. Longitudinal samples were obtainable from about 30% of the roughly 90 participants in the trial. Cryopreserved peripheral blood mononuclear cells were collected at three points: before therapy, at response, and at either sustained remission or disease progression. Responses were partial in roughly 24 patients and complete in 2; after median around 68 months follow-up, 14 stayed in remission and 12 progressed. All remission and progressive disease samples were collected while patients were still receiving ibrutinib. Response samples were taken after a median of 12 months on treatment, ranging from about 6 to 40 months.

Worth noting for this clone: The antigen it binds to is not known. No base-level quality is on record; no much larger clone is a single base apart.

Around 1.8 micrograms of genomic DNA were extracted from cryopreserved PBMCs for TCR beta library preparation. Longitudinal blood samples from CLL patients receiving ibrutinib monotherapy were subjected to high-throughput TCR beta sequencing. The patients took part in an open-label, single-center phase 2 trial of ibrutinib monotherapy. On a MiSeq, deep resolution sequencing aimed for a depth between 1 in 1 million and 1 in 200,000 T cells, with each clonotype covered approximately 10x on average. The immunoSEQ hsTCRB Kit was used to generate TCR beta libraries. The source study handled its data this way. Data were analyzed with ImmunoSEQ Data Assistant and ImmunoSEQ Analyzer, with V, D and J genes assigned per IMGT definitions. Clonality, which ranges from 0 to 1, was calculated as one minus the normalized Shannon entropy of productive rearrangement frequencies. Public clonotype analysis was restricted to overrepresented clonotypes comprising at least 0.05% of each patient's repertoire. Approximately 13 age-matched healthy donor repertoires from immuneACCESS served as clonality controls. As stored in TCRdb, this immuneACCESS dataset retains in-frame rearrangements with V and J assigned. A fraction of the clones does not appear; measured against another copy, unresolved V genes explain less than half of the discrepancy, and the remainder lacks a known reason. The D gene and trimming were derived from the DNA, and the V and J assignments and clone size from that table. Counted in this sample were fewer than 400,000 clones; around 66% of them appeared once. In total, the top ten clones hold roughly 6% of the sample.

The CDR3 runs 13 amino acids, cysteine and phenylalanine included. Of the read, only the CDR3 DNA is kept; its 39 bases are in frame from base 1. V is pruned by 5 bases and J by 4 bases, leaving 4 bases of the junction without a gene match. From the germline V gene, CDR1 is MNHNS and CDR2 is SASEGT. Overall results and qualifications from the work: Baseline clonality exceeded that of age-matched healthy donors and correlated strongly with circulating CD8+ T-cell counts. Clonality increased at ibrutinib response, stayed stable in sustained remission, and fell back toward baseline at progression. Public clonotypes were rare and either shrank or stayed stable during treatment, and the rise in clonality at ibrutinib response reflected expansion of private clonotypes. Sampling times were not matched between patients in sustained remission and patients whose disease was progressing, and lymph node repertoires were not examined.

The origin of this receptor is a human donor with chronic lymphocytic leukemia. The chain is assembled from TRBV6-1 and TRBJ2-7, with TRBD1 identical over 8 junction bases. The sequenced sample was PBMCs, obtained after 36 months of ibrutinib treatment. CDR3 region: CASSPRGRYEQYF. The nucleotide sequence is TGTGCCAGCAGTCCCAGGGGGCGTTACGAGCAGTACTTC.